The clone carrying this T cell receptor (beta chain) has a count of ten or more. Its target is unknown. Assay used: immunoSEQ multiplex PCR; TCRdb lists only in-frame clones, some missing. The profile covers 180,000 or so clones, with 86% appearing a single time and roughly 2.7% taken by the ten largest. These data come from a study of cytomegalovirus exposure and HLA in healthy donors. Study results and limitations: The finding came from a later analysis; first-cohort TCR clusters tended to co-occur in the roughly 120 validation repertoires. Despite most TCR sequences being rare, some public TCRs occurred in many donors. In vitro experiments confirmed that a few CMV-associated chains were specific for CMV antigens. Cytomegalovirus association was listed for 170 or so TCR beta chains.

The receptor was isolated from a man aged 18 to 30 in good health and CMV-seropositive. Sequenced input: PBMCs.

The CDR3 DNA reads as TGTGCCTGGAACGGTCTAAACGGGATGAGCACCATATATTTT. Amino acids: CAWNGLNGMSTIYF. The rearrangement links TRBV30 to TRBJ1-3; unclear D gene. Trimming shortened V by 4 bases and J by 9 bases, and 19 bases separated the two germline ends. Germline CDR1 reads GTSNPN; CDR2 reads SVGIG (reference sequence). The CDR3 totals 14 residues.